This record looks at one T cell receptor (beta chain) sequence and its context. The specificity of this receptor is unknown. Per-base qualities were not stored, and no clone one base away is much larger. This record belongs to a study of blood T cell repertoires in COVID-19 (dated by TCRdb to about 2020). Study-level background: The collaborator samples originated in the United States, Italy and Spain and spanned the acute and convalescent phases of COVID-19. The dataset comprised deeply sampled blood TCRbeta repertoires from subjects exposed to, actively infected with, or recovered from COVID-19. The prospective study material was composed of cDNA or gDNA derived from T cells, B-cell-depleted T cells, or PBMCs. Samples were obtained from the ongoing ImmuneRACE study (first 160 participants) and from approximately 1,200 subjects provided by 6 global collaborators. The repertoires were released in a freely available public database intended as a resource for research on the immune response to SARS-CoV-2. Where available, HLA class I and class II types were taken from metadata supplied by the sample provider and were not determined by assay-based typing. Nearly every sample came with metadata listing a de-identified subject ID, COVID-19 status, age in years and sex.

Overall study results and their limits: The amount of clinical and demographic metadata varied by source and participant and was provided uncurated.

The immunoSEQ Assay, a bias-controlled multiplex PCR, was used to amplify TCRbeta CDR3 regions from genomic DNA. Processing in the source paper ran as follows. Within the assay, amplification of reference gene primers was used to estimate how many nucleated cells each sample contained. Sequence reads were collapsed and filtered to measure the absolute abundance of every unique TCRbeta CDR3 rearrangement. For each sample, productive Simpson clonality was calculated as the square root of Simpson's diversity index across productive rearrangements. TCRdb mirrors the immuneACCESS table, restricted to in-frame sequences. Some clones are absent from its copies; in checked studies, under half trace to an unresolved V gene, and the reason for the others is unknown. V and J calls and clone size are given by that table; D and trimming were obtained from the DNA. Within this sample are over 300,000 clones, with 89% of them counted one time only. In total, the top ten clones hold approximately 1.2% of the sample.

Collaborating institutions collected whole blood in K2EDTA tubes following their own protocols. For TCRbeta analysis, collaborator samples were shipped as frozen whole blood, as isolated PBMCs, or as DNA extracted from either sample type. The CDR3 numbers 15 residues from cysteine through phenylalanine. Only the CDR3 portion is preserved as DNA: 45 bases, with reading frame beginning at the first base. The receptor was derived from a middle-aged man with acute or convalescent COVID-19. This receptor chain uses TRBV21-1 and TRBJ1-5; TRBD1 is taken as the D call from the table, unchecked against the DNA. TRBV21-1 is a known pseudogene. The sequenced sample consisted of peripheral blood. The CDR3 region: CASSKVTGGNQPQHF. The bases are TGTGCCAGCAGCAAAGTCACAGGGGGCAATCAGCCCCAGCATTTT.